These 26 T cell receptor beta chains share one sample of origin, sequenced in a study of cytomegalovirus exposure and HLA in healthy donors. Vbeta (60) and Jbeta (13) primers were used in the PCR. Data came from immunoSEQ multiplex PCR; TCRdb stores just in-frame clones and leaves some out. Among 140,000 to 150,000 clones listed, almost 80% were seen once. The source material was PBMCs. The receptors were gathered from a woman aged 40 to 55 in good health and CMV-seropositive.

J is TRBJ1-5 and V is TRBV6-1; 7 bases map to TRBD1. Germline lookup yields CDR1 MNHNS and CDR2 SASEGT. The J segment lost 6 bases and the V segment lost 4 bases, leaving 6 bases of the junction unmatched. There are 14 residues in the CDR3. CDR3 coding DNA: TGTGCCAGCAGTGCACAGGGGATTGTTCAGCCCCAGCATTTT. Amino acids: CASSAQGIVQPQHF.

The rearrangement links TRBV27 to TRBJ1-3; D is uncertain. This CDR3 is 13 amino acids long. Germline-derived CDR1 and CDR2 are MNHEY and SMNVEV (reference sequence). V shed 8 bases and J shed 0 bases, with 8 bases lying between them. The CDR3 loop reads CASALGSGNTIYF. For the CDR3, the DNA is TGTGCCAGCGCTCTCGGCTCTGGAAACACCATATATTTT.

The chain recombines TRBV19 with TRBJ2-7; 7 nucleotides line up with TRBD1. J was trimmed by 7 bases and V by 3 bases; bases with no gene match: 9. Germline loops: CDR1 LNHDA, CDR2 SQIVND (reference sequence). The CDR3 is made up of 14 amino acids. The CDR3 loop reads CASSIAEGAGEQYF. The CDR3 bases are TGTGCCAGTAGTATTGCCGAGGGGGCGGGTGAGCAGTACTTC.

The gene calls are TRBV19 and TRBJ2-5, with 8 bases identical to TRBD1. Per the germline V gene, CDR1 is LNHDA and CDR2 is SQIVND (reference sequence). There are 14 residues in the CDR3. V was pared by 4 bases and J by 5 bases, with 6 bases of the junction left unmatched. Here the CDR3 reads CASSSRQGTETQYF. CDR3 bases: TGTGCCAGTAGTAGCAGACAGGGGACCGAGACCCAGTACTTC.

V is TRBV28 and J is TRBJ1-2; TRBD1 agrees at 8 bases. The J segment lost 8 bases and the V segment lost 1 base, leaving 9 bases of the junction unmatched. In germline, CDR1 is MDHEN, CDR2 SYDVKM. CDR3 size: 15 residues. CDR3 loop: CASSLLAGGHLGYTF. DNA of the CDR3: TGTGCCAGCAGTTTATTGGCAGGGGGCCACTTGGGCTACACCTTC.

CDR3 bases: TGTGCCAGCAGGCCAACAGGGGGCGGCAATCAGCCCCAGCATTTT. As protein: CASRPTGGGNQPQHF. The chain employs TRBV2 and TRBJ1-5, with 9 bases matching TRBD1. The CDR3 is made up of 15 amino acids. Per germline, CDR1 SNHLY and CDR2 FYNNEI. Unmatched junction bases numbered 5, after V lost 6 bases and J lost 2 bases. Using reference TRBV2 and TRBJ1-5 for the parts outside the CDR3, the full variable domain is EPEVTQTPSHQVTQMGQEVILRCVPISNHLYFYWYRQILGQKVEFLVSFYNNEISEKSEIFDDQFSVERPDGSNFTLKIRSTKLEDSAMYFCASRPTGGGNQPQHFGDGTRLSIL.

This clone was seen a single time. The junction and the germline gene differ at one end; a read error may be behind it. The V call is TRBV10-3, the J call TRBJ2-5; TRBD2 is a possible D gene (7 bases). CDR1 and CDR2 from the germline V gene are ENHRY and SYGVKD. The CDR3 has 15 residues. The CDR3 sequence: CAITKGGGPQGTQYF. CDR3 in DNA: TGTGCCATAACGAAAGGGGGGGGTCCCCAAGGGACCCAGTACTTC.

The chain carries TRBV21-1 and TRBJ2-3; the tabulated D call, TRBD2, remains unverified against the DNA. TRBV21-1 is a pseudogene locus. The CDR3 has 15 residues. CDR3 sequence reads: CASSEAGGPTDTQYF. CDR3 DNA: TGTGCCAGCAGCGAGGCGGGGGGGCCCACAGATACGCAGTATTTT.

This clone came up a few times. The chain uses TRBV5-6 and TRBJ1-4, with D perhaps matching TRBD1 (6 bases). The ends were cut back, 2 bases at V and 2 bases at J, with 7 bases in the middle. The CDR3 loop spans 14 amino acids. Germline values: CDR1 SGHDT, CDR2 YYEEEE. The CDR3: CASSLGGTNEKLFF. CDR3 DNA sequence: TGTGCCAGCAGCTTAGGGGGTACTAATGAAAAACTGTTTTTT. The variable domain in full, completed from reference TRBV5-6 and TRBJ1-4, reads DAGVTQSPTHLIKTRGQQVTLRCSPKSGHDTVSWYQQALGQGPQFIFQYYEEEERQRGNFPDRFSGHQFPNYSSELNVNALLLGDSALYLCASSLGGTNEKLFFGSGTQLSVL.

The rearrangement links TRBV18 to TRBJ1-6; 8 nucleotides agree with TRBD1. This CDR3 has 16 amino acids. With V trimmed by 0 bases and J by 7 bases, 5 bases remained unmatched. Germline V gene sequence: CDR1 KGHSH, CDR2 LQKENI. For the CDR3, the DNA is TGTGCCAGCTCACCACCTATGGGACAGGCAAATTCACCCCTCCACTTT. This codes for CASSPPMGQANSPLHF. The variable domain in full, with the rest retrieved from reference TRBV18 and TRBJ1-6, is NAGVMQNPRHLVRRRGQEARLRCSPMKGHSHVYWYRQLPEEGLKFMVYLQKENIIDESGMPKERFSAEFPKEGPSILRIQQVVRGDSAAYFCASSPPMGQANSPLHFGNGTRLTVT.

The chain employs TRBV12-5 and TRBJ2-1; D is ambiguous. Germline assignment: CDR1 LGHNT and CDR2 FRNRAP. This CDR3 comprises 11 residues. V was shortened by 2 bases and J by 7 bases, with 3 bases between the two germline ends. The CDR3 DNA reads TGTGCTAGTGGTTTGTTAAATGAGCAGTTCTTC. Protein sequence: CASGLLNEQFF.

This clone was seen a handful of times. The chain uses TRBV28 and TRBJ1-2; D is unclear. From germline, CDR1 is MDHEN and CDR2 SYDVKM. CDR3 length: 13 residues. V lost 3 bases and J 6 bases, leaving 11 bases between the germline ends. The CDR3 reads CASSFASTNGYTF. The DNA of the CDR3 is TGTGCCAGCAGTTTCGCCAGTACGAATGGCTACACCTTC.

CDR3: CASSLGIGGNTEAFF. The CDR3 DNA follows: TGTGCCAGCAGCTTGGGTATAGGGGGAAACACTGAAGCTTTCTTT. This sequence joins TRBV5-4 and TRBJ1-1; D is possibly TRBD1 (6 bases). The ends were cut back, 0 bases at V and 2 bases at J, with 11 bases in the middle. The V gene's germline CDR1 is SGHNT and CDR2 YYREEE (reference sequence). This CDR3 spans 15 amino acids.

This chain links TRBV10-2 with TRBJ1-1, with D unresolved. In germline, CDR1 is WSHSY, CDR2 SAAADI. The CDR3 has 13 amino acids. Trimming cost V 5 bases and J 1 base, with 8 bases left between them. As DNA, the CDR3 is TGCGCCAGCAGTCAGACACGGAACACTGAAGCTTTCTTT. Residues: CASSQTRNTEAFF.

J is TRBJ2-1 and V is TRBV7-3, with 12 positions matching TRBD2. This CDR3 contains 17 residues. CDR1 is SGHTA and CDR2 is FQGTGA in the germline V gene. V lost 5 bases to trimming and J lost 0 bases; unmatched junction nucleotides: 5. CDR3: CASSALAGGISYNEQFF. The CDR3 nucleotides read TGTGCCAGCAGCGCCCTAGCGGGGGGGATCTCCTACAATGAGCAGTTCTTC.

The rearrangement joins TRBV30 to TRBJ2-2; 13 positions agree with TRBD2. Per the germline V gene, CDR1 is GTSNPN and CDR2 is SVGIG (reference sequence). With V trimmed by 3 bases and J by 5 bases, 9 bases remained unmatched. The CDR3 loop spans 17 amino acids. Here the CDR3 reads CAWRGLAGLRGTGELFF. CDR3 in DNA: TGTGCCTGGAGGGGACTAGCGGGGCTCAGGGGGACCGGGGAGCTGTTTTTT.

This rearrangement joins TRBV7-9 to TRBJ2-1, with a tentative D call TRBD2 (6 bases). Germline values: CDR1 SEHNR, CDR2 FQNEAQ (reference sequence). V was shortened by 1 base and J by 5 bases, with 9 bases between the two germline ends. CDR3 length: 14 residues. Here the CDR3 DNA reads TGTGCCAGCAGCTTAGGGGGACTGGACAATGAGCAGTTCTTC. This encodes CASSLGGLDNEQFF.

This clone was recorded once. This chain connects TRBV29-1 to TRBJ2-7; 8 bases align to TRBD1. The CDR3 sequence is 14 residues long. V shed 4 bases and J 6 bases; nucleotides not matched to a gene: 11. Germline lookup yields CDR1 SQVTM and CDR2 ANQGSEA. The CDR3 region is CSVGMVGQVTEQYF. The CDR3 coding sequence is TGCAGCGTTGGGATGGTGGGACAGGTTACCGAGCAGTACTTC.

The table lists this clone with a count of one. DNA of the CDR3: TGCAGCGTTCTAACAGGGGGGGACACTGAAGCTTTCTTT. This encodes CSVLTGGDTEAFF. V gene TRBV29-1 combines with J gene TRBJ1-1; 8 nucleotides agree with TRBD1. V dropped 5 bases and J dropped 3; count of bases not matched to a gene: 5. The germline CDR1 and CDR2 sequences are SQVTM and ANQGSEA. This CDR3 spans 13 amino acids.

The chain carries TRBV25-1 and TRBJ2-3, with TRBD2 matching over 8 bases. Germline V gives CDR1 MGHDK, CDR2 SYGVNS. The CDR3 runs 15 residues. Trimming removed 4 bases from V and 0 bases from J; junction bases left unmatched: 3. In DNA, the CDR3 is TGTGCCAGCAGTGGAAAGCGGGGGAGCACAGATACGCAGTATTTT. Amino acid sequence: CASSGKRGSTDTQYF.

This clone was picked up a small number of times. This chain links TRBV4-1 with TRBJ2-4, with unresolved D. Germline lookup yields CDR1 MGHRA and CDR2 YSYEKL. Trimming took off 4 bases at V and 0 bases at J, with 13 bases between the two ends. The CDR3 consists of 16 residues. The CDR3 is CASSLLTLEAKNIQYF. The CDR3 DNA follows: TGCGCCAGCAGCCTCCTAACGCTAGAAGCCAAAAACATTCAGTACTTC.

The CDR3: CASSYRPGIANEKLFF. In nucleotides, the CDR3 is TGTGCCAGCAGTTACCGACCGGGGATCGCTAATGAAAAACTGTTTTTT. The rearrangement joins TRBV6-5 to TRBJ1-4; D is unresolved. CDR1 and CDR2 (germline): MNHEY, SVGAGI. The CDR3 sequence is 16 residues long. V lost 2 bases and J 3 bases, leaving 13 bases between the germline ends.

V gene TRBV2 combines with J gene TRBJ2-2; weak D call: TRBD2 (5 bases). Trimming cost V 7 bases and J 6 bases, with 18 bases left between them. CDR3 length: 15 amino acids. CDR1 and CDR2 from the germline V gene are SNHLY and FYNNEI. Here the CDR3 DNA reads TGTGCCAGCATCGGGAACAATTTGTACGCCGGGGAGCTGTTTTTT. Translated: CASIGNNLYAGELFF.

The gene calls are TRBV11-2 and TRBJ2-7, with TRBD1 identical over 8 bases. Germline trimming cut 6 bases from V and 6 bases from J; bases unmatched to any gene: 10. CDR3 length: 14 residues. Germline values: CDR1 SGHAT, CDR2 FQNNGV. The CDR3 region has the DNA TGTGCCAGCAGGGAGACAGGGGCTGGGTCCGAGCAGTACTTC. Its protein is CASRETGAGSEQYF.

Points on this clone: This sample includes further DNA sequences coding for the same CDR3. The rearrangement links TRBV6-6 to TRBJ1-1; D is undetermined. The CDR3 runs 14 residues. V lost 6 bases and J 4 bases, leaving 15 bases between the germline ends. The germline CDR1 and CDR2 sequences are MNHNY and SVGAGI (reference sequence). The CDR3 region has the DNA TGTGCCAGCAGCTACAAAGGACTGCTCACTGAAGCTTTCTTT. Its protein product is CASSYKGLLTEAFF.

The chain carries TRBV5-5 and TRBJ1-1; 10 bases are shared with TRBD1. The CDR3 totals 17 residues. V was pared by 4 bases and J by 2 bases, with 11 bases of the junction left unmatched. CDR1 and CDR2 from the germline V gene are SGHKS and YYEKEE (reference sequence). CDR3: CASSRTGGQGINTEAFF. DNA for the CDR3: TGTGCCAGCAGCAGAACAGGGGGACAGGGGATAAACACTGAAGCTTTCTTT.